This T cell receptor (beta chain) was obtained from a study of cytomegalovirus exposure and HLA in healthy donors. Study findings and constraints: The classifier reportedly diagnosed cytomegalovirus status with high sensitivity and specificity. Most observed TCR sequences were rare, whereas some public TCRs were detected in many donors.

J lost 6 bases, V lost 5 bases, and 3 bases had no gene match. This CDR3 is built from 14 residues. Germline CDR1 reads LGHNA; CDR2 reads YSLEER. In the case of this clone: As yet, its antigen is unknown.

The PCR had 60 Vbeta and 13 Jbeta primers. Sequenced by immunoSEQ multiplex PCR; TCRdb stores in-frame clones only, minus some. The table shows about 160,000 clones, with 60% to 85% occurring only once. The sequencing sample was made of PBMCs. V usage is TRBV4-3 and J usage is TRBJ1-6, with 8 nucleotides matching TRBD1. The TCR comes from a man aged 25 to 40 in good health and CMV-seropositive. CDR3 amino acids: CASSGTGGNSPLHF. In DNA, the CDR3 is TGCGCCAGCAGCGGAACAGGGGGTAATTCACCCCTCCACTTT.